The rows below give T cell receptor beta chains drawn from one sample of a study of shared clonotypes between healthy human individuals. TCRdb's table, derived via immunoSEQ multiplex PCR, lists solely in-frame clones and lacks some. The repertoire consists of 640,000 or so clones, with roughly 70% occurring once and the leading ten covering under 2%. The sequencing sample was made of memory CD4+ T cells sorted from blood. The receptors derive from a woman in her thirties in good health. CDR3s include the opening cysteine and the closing phenylalanine or tryptophan. A clone size is listed for some rows: how often the clone was seen (once, few, many), or a class if it is expanded.

clone_size	v_call	cdr3_aa
NA	TRBV7-9	CASSLGDQPQHF
few	TRBV28	CASRLDRGETNEKLFF
NA	TRBV6-1	CASSELSYGYTF
NA	TRBV19	CASSIVLSEKLFF
NA	TRBV5-1	CASSFGTAEYEQYF
NA	TRBV2	CASSGGGTGGYTF
NA	TRBV7-9	CASSQRTTNEKLFF
NA	TRBV7-9	CASSTTDRAAYEQYF
few	TRBV29-1	CSFWYSSGDEQFF
NA	TRBV4-1	CASSQVQQGSHEQYF
once	TRBV5-1	CASSLAPSKWDEQYF
NA	TRBV27	CASNLGAAHYNEQFF
NA	TRBV19	CASSLQGGYTDTQYF
NA	TRBV10-3	CAISDNGPTDTQYF
NA	TRBV25-1	CASTGGQYGYTF
NA	TRBV27	CASSNGLNTEAFF
NA	TRBV6-5	CASSYRTPVNEQFF
NA	TRBV11-2	CASSYTPRGAEAFF
NA	TRBV4-2	CASSQDGTSGSTDTQYF
NA	TRBV5-8	CASSFGTGVYNEQFF
NA	TRBV7-9	CASSSQLAGGETQYF
NA	TRBV6-5	CASSYSELTNTGELFF
NA	TRBV27	CASKSGGYEQYF
NA	TRBV19	CASSILWTSEYEQYF
NA	TRBV7-3	CASSVGQGGNNEQFF
NA	TRBV5-1	CASSLGSGSYNEQFF
NA	TRBV2	CASSAKETQYF
NA	TRBV7-2	CASRQGTSNTEAFF
NA	TRBV27	CATAPLRETREQYF
NA	TRBV5-8	CASSLGLAGGPGETQYF
NA	TRBV10-2	CASIAFSTDTQYF
once	TRBV11-2	CASSLEGDSAEAFF
NA	TRBV15	CATSRDGLGYNEQFF
NA	TRBV7-3	CASSHDRDQPQHF
NA	TRBV27	CASSAGTGGPNPGGYTF
NA	TRBV6-6	CASSSQQELNTEAFF
NA	TRBV18	CASSPQAGYSGNTIYF
NA	TRBV6-6	CASSSLDIYNQPQHF